This TCR beta chain is from a study of control samples from healthy donors and cancer patients. Only in-frame clones appear in the TCRdb table, and some are missing; sequencing was by immunoSEQ multiplex PCR. The sample has roughly 130,000 clones; 88% are singletons. V was pared by 5 bases and J by 4 bases, with 33 bases between. CDR1 and CDR2 from the germline V gene are SGHVS and FQNEAQ. This CDR3 region has 21 residues. The sequenced sample was blood. This TCR was recovered from a man aged 50 or older in good health. The chain links TRBV7-8 to TRBJ1-3; no firm D call. Here the CDR3 DNA reads TGTGCCAGCAGCATTCATAGGGTACCCAGCTCCCAGAAACGACCGGGAAACACCATATATTTT. Protein product: CASSIHRVPSSQKRPGNTIYF.